This T cell receptor (beta chain) was documented in a study of cytomegalovirus exposure and HLA in healthy donors. As for the study in general: A later analysis reported the same platform for the roughly 110 validation repertoires and the 500 to 750 first-cohort repertoires. Study-wide results and caveats: The TCR clusters that emerged in the first cohort tended, a later analysis found, to co-occur in the 120 or so validation repertoires. Rare TCR sequences predominated, though certain public TCRs were found in many donors. With high specificity and sensitivity, the classifier reportedly diagnosed cytomegalovirus status.

V was pared by 5 bases and J by 4 bases, with 6 bases of the junction left unmatched. The CDR3 contains 18 residues. Germline-derived CDR1 and CDR2 are SGHVS and FNYEAQ. The data were produced by immunoSEQ multiplex PCR, yet TCRdb's version contains in-frame clones alone and is incomplete. The repertoire holds about 71,000 clones, with approximately 94% as singletons. To note about this clone: Its antigen is currently unknown.

The rearrangement links TRBV7-6 to TRBJ2-6; 15 bases fit TRBD2. The receptor's source is a woman aged 18-29 years in good health and CMV-seronegative. The sequencing sample was made of PBMCs. CDR3 protein: CASSRGLAGGAGANVLTF. CDR3 nucleotide sequence: TGTGCCAGCAGCAGGGGACTAGCGGGAGGAGCCGGGGCCAACGTCCTGACTTTC.